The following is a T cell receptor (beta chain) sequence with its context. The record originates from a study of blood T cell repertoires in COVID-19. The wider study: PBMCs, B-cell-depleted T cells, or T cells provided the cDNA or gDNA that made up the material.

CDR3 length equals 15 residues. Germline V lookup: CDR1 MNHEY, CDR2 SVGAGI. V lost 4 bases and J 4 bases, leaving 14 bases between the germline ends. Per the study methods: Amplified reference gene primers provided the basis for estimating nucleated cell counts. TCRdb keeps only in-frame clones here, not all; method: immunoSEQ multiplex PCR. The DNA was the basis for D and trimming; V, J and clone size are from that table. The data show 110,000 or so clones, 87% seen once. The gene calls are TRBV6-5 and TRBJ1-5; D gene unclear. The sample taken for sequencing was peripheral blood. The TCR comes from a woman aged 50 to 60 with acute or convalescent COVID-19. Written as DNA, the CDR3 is TGTGCCAGCAGTTGGTCCCCTGAGCCTAATCAGCCCCAGCATTTT. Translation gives CASSWSPEPNQPQHF.